These T cell receptor beta chains were read from a single sample in a study of prognosis after radiotherapy for stage I lung cancer. MiXCR, applied by TCRdb to the multiplex PCR reads, yields one record per CDR3 protein. The sample includes approximately 10,000 distinct CDR3 sequences, roughly a third of them seen just once. The input for sequencing was PBMCs, taken before or after stereotactic body radiation therapy (not recorded which). Receptors were obtained from a donor over 45 with non-small cell lung cancer. Both conserved end residues are part of each CDR3. D genes are given only for firm matches. Expanded clones are given a class, and other clones once, few, many or no size at all.

d_gene	abundance	v_gene	j_gene	CDR3nt	CDR3aa
.	many	TRBV25-1	TRBJ2-1	TGTGCCAGCAGTTCGGGACTTCTACCCAATGAGCAGTTCTTC	CASSSGLLPNEQFF
.	.	TRBV20-1	TRBJ2-1	TGCAGTGCTAGACTCCTGGGGGGGCTCATCTCCTACAATGAGCAGTTCTTC	CSARLLGGLISYNEQFF
.	.	TRBV28	TRBJ2-7	TGTGCCAGCAGCCCAAGCGGCTACGAGCAGTACTTC	CASSPSGYEQYF
TRBD2	many	TRBV7-2	TRBJ2-2	TGTGCCAGCAGCTTGGGACTAGATAGGAACACCGGGGAGCTGTTTTTT	CASSLGLDRNTGELFF
.	.	TRBV7-9	TRBJ1-5	TGTGCCAGCAGCTTAGGGGACATTCGAAATCAGCCCCAGCATTTT	CASSLGDIRNQPQHF
.	many	TRBV15	TRBJ2-7	TGTGCCACCAGCACTCCCTCGACAGAGAGCTCCTACGAGCAGTACTTC	CATSTPSTESSYEQYF
.	.	TRBV11-2	TRBJ2-2	TGTGCCAGCCGAGTTGAAGCTAGTCCCACCGGGGAGCTGTTTTTT	CASRVEASPTGELFF
TRBD1	many	TRBV4-1	TRBJ1-1	TGCGCCAGCAGCCAAGATGACAGGGCGTATCTCACTGAAGCTTTCTTT	CASSQDDRAYLTEAFF
.	.	TRBV28	TRBJ2-6	TGTGCCCACCGGGGGCCTGGGGCCAACGTCCTGACTTTC	CAHRGPGANVLTF
.	many	TRBV5-4	TRBJ2-1	TGTGCCAGCAGCTTGGGAATAGACAATGAGCAGTTCTTC	CASSLGIDNEQFF
TRBD1	few	TRBV24-1	TRBJ1-4	TGTGCCACCAGTGACGCGACAGGGGAGGTTGAAAAACTGTTTTTT	CATSDATGEVEKLFF
.	many	TRBV7-9	TRBJ2-3	TGTGCCAGCAGCACCAGGGGGGTAGGCGGGGATACGCAGTATTTT	CASSTRGVGGDTQYF
.	many	TRBV12-3/TRBV12-4	TRBJ2-3	TGTGCCAGCAGTTTAGAAACAGATACGCAGTATTTT	CASSLETDTQYF
.	.	TRBV20-1	TRBJ1-2	TGCAGTGCTAGGTTCGCGGGGATGCGTGCCTACACCTTC	CSARFAGMRAYTF
TRBD1	.	TRBV11-3	TRBJ2-7	TGTGCCAGCAGCACGTGGACAGGTGTTTCCTACGAGCAGTACTTC	CASSTWTGVSYEQYF